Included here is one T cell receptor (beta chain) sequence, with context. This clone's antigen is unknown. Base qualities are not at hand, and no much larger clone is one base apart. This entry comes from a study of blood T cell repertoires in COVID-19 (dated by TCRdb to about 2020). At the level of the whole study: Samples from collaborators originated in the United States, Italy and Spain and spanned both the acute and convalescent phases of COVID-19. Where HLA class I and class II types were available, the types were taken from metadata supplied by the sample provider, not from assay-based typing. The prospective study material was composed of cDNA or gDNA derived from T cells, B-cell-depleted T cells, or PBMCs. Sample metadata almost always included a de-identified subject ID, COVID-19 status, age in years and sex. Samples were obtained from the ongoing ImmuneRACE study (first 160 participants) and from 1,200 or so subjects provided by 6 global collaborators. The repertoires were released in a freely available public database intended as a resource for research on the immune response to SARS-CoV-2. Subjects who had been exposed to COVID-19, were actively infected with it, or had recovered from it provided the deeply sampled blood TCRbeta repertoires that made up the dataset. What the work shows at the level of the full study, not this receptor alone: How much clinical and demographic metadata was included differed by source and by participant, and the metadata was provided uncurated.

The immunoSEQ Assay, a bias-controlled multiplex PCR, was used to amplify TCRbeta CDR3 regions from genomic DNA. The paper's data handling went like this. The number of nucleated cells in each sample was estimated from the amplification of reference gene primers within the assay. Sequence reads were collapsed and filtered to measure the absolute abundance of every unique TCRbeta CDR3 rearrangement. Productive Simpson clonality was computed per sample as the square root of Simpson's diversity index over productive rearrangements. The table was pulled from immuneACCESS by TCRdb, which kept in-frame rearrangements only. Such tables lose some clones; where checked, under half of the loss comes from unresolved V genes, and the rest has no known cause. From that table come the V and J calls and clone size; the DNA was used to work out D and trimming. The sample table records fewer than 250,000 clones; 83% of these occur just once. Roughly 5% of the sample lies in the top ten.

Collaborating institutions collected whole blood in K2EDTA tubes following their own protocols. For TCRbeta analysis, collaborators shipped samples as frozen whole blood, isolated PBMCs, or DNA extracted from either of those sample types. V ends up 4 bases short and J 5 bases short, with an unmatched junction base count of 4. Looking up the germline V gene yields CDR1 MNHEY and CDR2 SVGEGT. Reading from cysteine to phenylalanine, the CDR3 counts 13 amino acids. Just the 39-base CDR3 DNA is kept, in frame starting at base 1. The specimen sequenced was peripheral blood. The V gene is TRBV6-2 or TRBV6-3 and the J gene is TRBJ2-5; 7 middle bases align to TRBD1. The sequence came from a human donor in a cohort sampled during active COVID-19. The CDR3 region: CASSSRGPETQYF. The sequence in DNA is TGTGCCAGCAGTTCAAGGGGGCCTGAGACCCAGTACTTC.